This T cell receptor (beta chain) is drawn from a study of cytomegalovirus exposure and HLA in healthy donors. Study summary: Later, an analysis reported that the roughly 120 validation repertoires had used the same platform as the approximately 600 first-cohort repertoires.

Notes on the study in general: The study recorded 150 to 200 TCR beta chains that were cytomegalovirus-associated. In vitro testing confirmed a few CMV-associated chains as specific for CMV antigens.

The germline V gene encodes CDR1 KGHSH and CDR2 LQKENI. The CDR3 extends over 16 amino acids. V was pared by 5 bases and J by 3 bases, with 12 bases of the junction left unmatched. The table came from immunoSEQ multiplex PCR; TCRdb's copy has only in-frame clones and leaves some out. The sample has 59,000 or so clones; 75% to 90% are singletons. Points on this clone: Its antigen is as yet unknown.

The sample comprised PBMCs. This TCR was recovered from a woman between 18 and 30 years old in good health and CMV-seronegative. The chain employs TRBV18 and TRBJ1-2; 7 bases map to TRBD1. CDR3 region: CASSWSPGTDDYGYTF. The CDR3 DNA reads as TGTGCCAGCTCATGGAGTCCCGGGACAGATGACTATGGCTACACCTTC.